This T cell receptor beta chain emerged from a study of blood T cell repertoires in COVID-19. Study-level information: The United States, Italy and Spain provided the acute and convalescent COVID-19 samples. From T cells, B-cell-depleted T cells, or PBMCs came the material, which was cDNA or gDNA.

Germline CDR1 LGHNA, CDR2 YSLEER. The CDR3 covers 14 residues. The ends lost 6 bases at V and 4 bases at J; junction bases unmatched: 6. Per the original data handling: Cell counts per sample came from amplifying reference gene primers. The data were produced by immunoSEQ multiplex PCR, yet TCRdb's version contains in-frame clones alone and is incomplete. That table gives V, J and clone size, and the DNA gave D and trimming. The table records under 200,000 clones, 65% to 90% of them present only once. The gene calls are TRBV4-3 and TRBJ1-2; TRBD1 matches 9 bases. This receptor was taken from a human donor in a cohort sampled during active COVID-19. The sequencing sample was made of peripheral blood. CDR3 loop: CASSQDRGTYGYTF. DNA for the CDR3: TGCGCCAGCAGTCAGGACAGGGGTACCTATGGCTACACCTTC.